This T cell receptor beta chain was sequenced in a study of Ad26.COV2.S vaccination and SARS-CoV-2 variants. Method: immunoSEQ multiplex PCR; TCRdb's copy keeps in-frame clones and lacks some. In the table there are 380,000 or so clones, around 90% of which are singletons. The CDR3 is made up of 16 amino acids. V lost 0 bases and J lost 0, with 7 bases in between. Germline V lookup: CDR1 SGHRS, CDR2 YFSETQ. Indicated treatment: around 19 received Ad26.COV2.S at low or high dose, single or two shots; roughly five received placebo; per-sample allocation not given. Vaccine and placebo recipients were sampled on day 63 after the first injection.

This clonotype was sampled from a person between 18 and 60 years old who received the Ad26.COV2.S COVID-19 vaccine or a placebo. The sample in question was peripheral blood, obtained in a trial of Ad26.COV2.S vaccine versus placebo. The chain has TRBV5-1 and TRBJ1-6; D is possibly TRBD1 (5 bases). The CDR3 here is CASSLAGSSYNSPLHF. In DNA, the CDR3 is TGCGCCAGCAGCTTGGCAGGGAGCTCCTATAATTCACCCCTCCACTTT.